This paragraph covers one TCR beta chain sequence. This CDR3 contains 17 residues. V lost 0 bases and J 2 bases, leaving 11 bases between the germline ends. Germline lookup yields CDR1 LGHDT and CDR2 YNNKEL (reference sequence). The sample belongs to a study of blood T cell repertoires in COVID-19. Assay used: immunoSEQ multiplex PCR; TCRdb lists only in-frame clones, some missing. The sample has about 38,000 clones, nearly 90% seen once. This receptor was taken from a man aged 60 to 75 with COVID-19, enrolled during active disease. The genes are TRBV3-1 (or the pseudogene TRBV3-2) and TRBJ1-6; D unresolved. The sample consisted of peripheral blood. This CDR3 is CASSQEARLPYNSPLHF. CDR3 nucleotide sequence: TGTGCCAGCAGCCAAGAGGCCAGATTACCCTATAATTCACCCCTCCACTTT.